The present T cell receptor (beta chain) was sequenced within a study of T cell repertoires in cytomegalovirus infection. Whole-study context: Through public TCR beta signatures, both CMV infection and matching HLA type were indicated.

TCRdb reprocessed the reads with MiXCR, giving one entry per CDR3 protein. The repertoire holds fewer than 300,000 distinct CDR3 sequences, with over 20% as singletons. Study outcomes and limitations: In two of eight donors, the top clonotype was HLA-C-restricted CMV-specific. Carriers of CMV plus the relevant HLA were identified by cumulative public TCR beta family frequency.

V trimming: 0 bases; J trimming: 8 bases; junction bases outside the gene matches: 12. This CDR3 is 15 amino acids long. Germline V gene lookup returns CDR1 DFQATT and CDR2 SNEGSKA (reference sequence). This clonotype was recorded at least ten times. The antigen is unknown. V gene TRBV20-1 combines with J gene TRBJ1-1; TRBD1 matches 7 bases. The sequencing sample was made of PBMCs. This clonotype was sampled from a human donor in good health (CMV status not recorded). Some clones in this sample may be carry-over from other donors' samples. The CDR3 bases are TGCAGTGCTAGAGAGAAGGCTCCAGGGGGTTCAGAAGCTTTCTTT. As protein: CSAREKAPGGSEAFF.